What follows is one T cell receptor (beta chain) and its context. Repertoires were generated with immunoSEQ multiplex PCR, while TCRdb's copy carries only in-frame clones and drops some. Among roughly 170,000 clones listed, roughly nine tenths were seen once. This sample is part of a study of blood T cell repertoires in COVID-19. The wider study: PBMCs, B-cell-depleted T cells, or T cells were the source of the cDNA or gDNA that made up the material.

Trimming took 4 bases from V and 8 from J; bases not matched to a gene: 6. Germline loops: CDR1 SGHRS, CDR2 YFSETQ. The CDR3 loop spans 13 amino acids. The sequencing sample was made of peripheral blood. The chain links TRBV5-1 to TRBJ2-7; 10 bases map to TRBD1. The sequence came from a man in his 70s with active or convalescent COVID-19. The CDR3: CASSPDRGRKQYF. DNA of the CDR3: TGCGCCAGCAGCCCTGACAGGGGGCGAAAGCAGTACTTC. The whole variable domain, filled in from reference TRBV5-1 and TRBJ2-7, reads KAGVTQTPRYLIKTRGQQVTLSCSPISGHRSVSWYQQTPGQGLQFLFEYFSETQRNKGNFPGRFSGRQFSNSRSEMNVSTLELGDSALYLCASSPDRGRKQYFGPGTRLTVT.